The 7 T cell receptor beta chains below all came from one sample that was sequenced in a study of cytomegalovirus exposure and HLA in healthy donors. Primers included in the PCR were 60 Vbeta and 13 Jbeta primers. Sequencing was performed with immunoSEQ multiplex PCR; in TCRdb, only in-frame clones are kept and a portion is missing. Here the sample spans roughly 180,000 clones, less than 90% being singletons. Sequencing input: PBMCs. The source is a man aged 25 to 45 in good health and CMV-seronegative.

The rearrangement uses TRBV10-3 and TRBJ2-7, with D possibly TRBD1 on 5 matching bases. Per germline, CDR1 ENHRY and CDR2 SYGVKD. V lost 3 bases, J lost 10 bases, and 34 bases lay in between. This CDR3 has 19 amino acids. Here the CDR3 reads CAISDVLYFRTTSRYFQYF. CDR3 coding DNA: TGTGCCATCAGTGATGTCCTTTATTTCCGGACAACCTCTCGGTACTTTCAGTACTTC.

This clone was seen once. The chain links TRBV7-6 to TRBJ2-7; the match to TRBD2 covers 14 bases. The CDR3 extends over 21 amino acids. After removal of 0 bases from V and 0 bases from J, the junction contained 13 bases not matched to a gene. Germline V gene lookup returns CDR1 SGHVS and CDR2 FNYEAQ. The CDR3 sequence: CASSLAPTGTSGRYASYEQYF. In DNA, the CDR3 is TGTGCCAGCAGCTTAGCCCCAACCGGGACTAGCGGGAGATACGCCTCCTACGAGCAGTACTTC.

The J gene is TRBJ2-1, the V gene TRBV19, with 10 bases matching TRBD2. The CDR3 totals 14 residues. V shed 7 bases, J shed 6 bases, and the junction held 6 bases outside the gene matches. CDR1 and CDR2 (germline): LNHDA, SQIVND (reference sequence). CDR3 nucleotide sequence: TGTGCCAGTACCCAAGCGGGGGGGCGCAATGAGCAGTTCTTC. This encodes CASTQAGGRNEQFF.

V gene TRBV7-8 combines with J gene TRBJ2-7; D perhaps matches TRBD1 (6 bases). V lost 3 bases, J lost 4 bases, and 13 bases lay in between. In germline, CDR1 is SGHVS, CDR2 FQNEAQ. This CDR3 is 14 amino acids long. CDR3 loop: CASSFPTGKYEQYF. The CDR3 bases are TGTGCCAGCAGCTTTCCGACAGGAAAGTACGAGCAGTACTTC.

The chain combines TRBV2 with TRBJ2-7; 9 bases align to TRBD1. This CDR3 spans 13 amino acids. Germline CDR1 and CDR2: SNHLY and FYNNEI. The trim removed 6 bases at V and 4 bases at J, leaving 4 bases unmatched. The CDR3 sequence is CASRIQGAYEQYF. The CDR3 DNA sequence: TGTGCCAGCAGGATACAGGGGGCGTACGAGCAGTACTTC.

The chain combines TRBV6-1 with TRBJ2-5, with 9 positions matching TRBD1. Germline CDR1 reads MNHNS; CDR2 reads SASEGT. The V and J ends lost 4 bases and 1 base, in that order; junction bases with no gene match: 4. CDR3 length equals 15 residues. CDR3 region: CASSGQDRGQETQYF. The CDR3 coding sequence is TGTGCCAGCAGTGGACAGGACAGGGGCCAAGAGACCCAGTACTTC.

V and J are TRBV27 and TRBJ2-2; 9 nucleotides agree with TRBD2. The V and J ends lost 5 bases and 7 bases, in that order; junction bases with no gene match: 8. The CDR3 loop spans 15 amino acids. Germline V gives CDR1 MNHEY, CDR2 SMNVEV (reference sequence). The DNA of the CDR3 is TGTGCCAGCAGTCAAGGAGGGACTAGCTACGGGGAGCTGTTTTTT. It translates to CASSQGGTSYGELFF.